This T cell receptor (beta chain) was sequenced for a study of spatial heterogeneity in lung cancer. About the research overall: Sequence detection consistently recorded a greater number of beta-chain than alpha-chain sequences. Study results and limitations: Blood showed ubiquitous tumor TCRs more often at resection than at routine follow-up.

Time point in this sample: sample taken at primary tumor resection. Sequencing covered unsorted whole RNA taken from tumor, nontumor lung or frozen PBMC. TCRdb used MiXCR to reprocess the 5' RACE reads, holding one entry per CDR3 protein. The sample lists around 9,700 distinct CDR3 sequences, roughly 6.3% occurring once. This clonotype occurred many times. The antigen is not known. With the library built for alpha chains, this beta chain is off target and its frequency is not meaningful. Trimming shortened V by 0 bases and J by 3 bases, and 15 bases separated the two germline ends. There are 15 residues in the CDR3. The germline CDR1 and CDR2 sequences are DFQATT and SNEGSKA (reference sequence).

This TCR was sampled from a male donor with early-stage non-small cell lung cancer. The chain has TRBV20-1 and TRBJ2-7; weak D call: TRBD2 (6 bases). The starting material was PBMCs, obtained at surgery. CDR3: CSARDLAGSLYEQYF. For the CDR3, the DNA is TGCAGTGCTAGAGATTTGGCGGGGAGCCTCTACGAGCAGTACTTC.